Included here is one T cell receptor beta chain sequence, with context. Its antigen is still unknown. The data were taken from a study of cytomegalovirus exposure and HLA in healthy donors. The ends were cut back, 3 bases at V and 1 base at J, with 10 bases in the middle. This CDR3 region has 14 residues. The V gene's germline CDR1 is SGHRS and CDR2 YFSETQ. Study-level results: CMV serostatus was the only recorded immune exposure for donors.

Primers: 60 Vbeta forward and 13 Jbeta reverse. Using immunoSEQ multiplex PCR, the repertoire was profiled, and TCRdb retains in-frame clones only, with some absent. The sample holds 240,000 or so clones; more than 75% are singletons and the top ten take around 5%. Source material: PBMCs. This TCR came from a woman in her thirties or forties in good health and CMV-seropositive. The chain is built from TRBV5-1 and TRBJ1-1; D possibly corresponds to TRBD1 (5 bases). In nucleotides, the CDR3 is TGCGCCAGCAGCTCGCAGGGCCGGAACACTGAAGCTTTCTTT. The encoded protein is CASSSQGRNTEAFF.